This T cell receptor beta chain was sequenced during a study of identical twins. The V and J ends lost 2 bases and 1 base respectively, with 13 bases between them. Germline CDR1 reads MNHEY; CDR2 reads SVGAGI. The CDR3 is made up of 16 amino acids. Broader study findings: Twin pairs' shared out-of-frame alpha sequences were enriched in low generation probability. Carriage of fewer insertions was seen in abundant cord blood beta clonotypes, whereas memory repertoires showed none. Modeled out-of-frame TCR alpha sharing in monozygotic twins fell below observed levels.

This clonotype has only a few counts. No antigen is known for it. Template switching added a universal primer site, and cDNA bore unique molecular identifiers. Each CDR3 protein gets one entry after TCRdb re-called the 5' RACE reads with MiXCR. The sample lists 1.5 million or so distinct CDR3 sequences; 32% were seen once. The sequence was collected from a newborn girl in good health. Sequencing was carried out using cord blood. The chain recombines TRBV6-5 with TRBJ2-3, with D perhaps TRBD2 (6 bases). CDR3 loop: CASSYRLEAGTDTQYF. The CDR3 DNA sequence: TGTGCCAGCAGTTACCGACTAGAAGCGGGCACAGATACGCAGTATTTT.